This T cell receptor (beta chain) was recorded in a study of blood T cell repertoires in COVID-19. Study information: COVID-19 samples collected from the United States, Italy and Spain covered acute and convalescent phases. Sample material is recorded as cDNA or gDNA derived from T cells, B-cell-depleted T cells, or PBMCs.

The CDR3 is 15 amino acids. The germline V and J ends were trimmed by 4 bases and 0 bases, with 13 bases remaining between them. Germline CDR1 is LGHDT and CDR2 is YNNKEL (reference sequence). Source study methods: Scientists estimated how many nucleated cells there were by amplifying reference gene primers. TCRdb's copy holds only in-frame clones and misses some; the assay was immunoSEQ multiplex PCR. V and J calls and clone size are given by that table; D and trimming were obtained from the DNA. The table includes 400,000 to 550,000 clones, around 89% detected once. The source is a woman aged 25 to 39 with acute or convalescent COVID-19. The chain is built from TRBV3-1 (or the pseudogene TRBV3-2) and TRBJ2-7; possible D gene TRBD2, 5 bases. The sequencing sample was made of peripheral blood. CDR3 sequence: CASSPVGVPSYEQYF. DNA of the CDR3: TGTGCCAGCAGCCCCGTCGGGGTACCCTCCTACGAGCAGTACTTC.